This TCR beta chain was identified in a study of blood T cell repertoires in COVID-19. Study-level information: Sources were T cells, B-cell-depleted T cells, or PBMCs; the material itself was cDNA or gDNA.

The table came from immunoSEQ multiplex PCR; TCRdb's copy has only in-frame clones and leaves some out. The profile shows more than 85,000 clones, 85% of them singletons. Germline trimming cut 4 bases from V and 0 bases from J; bases unmatched to any gene: 9. The germline V gene encodes CDR1 SGHRS and CDR2 YFSETQ. CDR3 length: 16 residues. This sequence originates from a man between 45 and 60 years old with acute or convalescent COVID-19. The rearrangement joins TRBV5-1 to TRBJ1-1; 7 bases map to TRBD1. Sequenced: peripheral blood. The CDR3 nucleotides are TGCGCCAGCAGCGCTGACAGGGCGGGAATGAACACTGAAGCTTTCTTT. It specifies CASSADRAGMNTEAFF.